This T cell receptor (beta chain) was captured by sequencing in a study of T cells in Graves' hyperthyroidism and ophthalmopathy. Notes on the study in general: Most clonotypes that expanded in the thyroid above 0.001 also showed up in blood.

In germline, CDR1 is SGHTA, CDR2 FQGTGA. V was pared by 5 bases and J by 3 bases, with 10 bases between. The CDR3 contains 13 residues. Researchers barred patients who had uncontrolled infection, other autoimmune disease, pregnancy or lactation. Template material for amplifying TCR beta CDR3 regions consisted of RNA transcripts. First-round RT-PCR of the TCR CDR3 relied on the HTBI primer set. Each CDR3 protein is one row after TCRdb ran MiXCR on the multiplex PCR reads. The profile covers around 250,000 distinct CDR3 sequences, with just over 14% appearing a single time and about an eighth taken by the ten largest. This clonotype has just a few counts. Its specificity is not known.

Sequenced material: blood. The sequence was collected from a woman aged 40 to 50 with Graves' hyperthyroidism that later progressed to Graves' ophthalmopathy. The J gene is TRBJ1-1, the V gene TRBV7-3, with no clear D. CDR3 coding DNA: TGTGCCAGCAGCCGAGAAGTATACACTGAAGCTTTCTTT. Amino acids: CASSREVYTEAFF. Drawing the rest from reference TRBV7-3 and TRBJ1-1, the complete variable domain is GAGVSQTPSNKVTEKGKYVELRCDPISGHTALYWYRQSLGQGPEFLIYFQGTGAADDSGLPNDRFFAVRPEGSVSTLKIQRTERGDSAVYLCASSREVYTEAFFGQGTRLTVV.